This T cell receptor beta chain was profiled in a study of shared clonotypes between healthy human individuals. The germline CDR1 and CDR2 sequences are SGHNT and YYREEE (reference sequence). V lost 4 bases, J lost 1 base, and 7 bases lay in between. The CDR3 spans 13 residues. The repertoire was sequenced with immunoSEQ multiplex PCR; TCRdb's copy has only in-frame clones and lacks some. Among 1,500,000 or so clones listed, around 98.5% were seen once. This receptor was identified in a man aged 25-45 years in good health. The rearrangement uses TRBV5-4 and TRBJ2-3; no clear D. Sequenced material: naive CD4+ T cells sorted from blood. Subset: CD45RA+ positively selected. In DNA form, the CDR3 reads TGTGCCAGCAGCCAGCCGGGCACAGATACGCAGTATTTT. Translated, it gives CASSQPGTDTQYF.